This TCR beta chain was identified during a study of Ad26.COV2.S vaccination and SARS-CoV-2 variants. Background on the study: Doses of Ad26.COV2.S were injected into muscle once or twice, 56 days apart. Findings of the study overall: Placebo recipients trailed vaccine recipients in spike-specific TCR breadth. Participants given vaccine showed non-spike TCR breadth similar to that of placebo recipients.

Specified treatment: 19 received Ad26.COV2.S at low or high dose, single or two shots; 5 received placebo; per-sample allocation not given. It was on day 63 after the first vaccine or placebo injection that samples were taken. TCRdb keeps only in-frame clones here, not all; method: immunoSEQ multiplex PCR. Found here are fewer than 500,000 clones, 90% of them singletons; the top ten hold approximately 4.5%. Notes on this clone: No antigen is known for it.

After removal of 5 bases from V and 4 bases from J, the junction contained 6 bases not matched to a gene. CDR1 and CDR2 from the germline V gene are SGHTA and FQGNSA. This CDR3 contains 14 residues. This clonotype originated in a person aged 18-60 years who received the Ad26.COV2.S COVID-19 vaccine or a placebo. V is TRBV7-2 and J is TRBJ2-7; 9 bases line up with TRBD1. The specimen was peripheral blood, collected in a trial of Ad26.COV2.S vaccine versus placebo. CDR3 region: CASSRRTGDYEQYF. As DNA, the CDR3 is TGTGCCAGCAGCCGCAGGACAGGGGATTACGAGCAGTACTTC.